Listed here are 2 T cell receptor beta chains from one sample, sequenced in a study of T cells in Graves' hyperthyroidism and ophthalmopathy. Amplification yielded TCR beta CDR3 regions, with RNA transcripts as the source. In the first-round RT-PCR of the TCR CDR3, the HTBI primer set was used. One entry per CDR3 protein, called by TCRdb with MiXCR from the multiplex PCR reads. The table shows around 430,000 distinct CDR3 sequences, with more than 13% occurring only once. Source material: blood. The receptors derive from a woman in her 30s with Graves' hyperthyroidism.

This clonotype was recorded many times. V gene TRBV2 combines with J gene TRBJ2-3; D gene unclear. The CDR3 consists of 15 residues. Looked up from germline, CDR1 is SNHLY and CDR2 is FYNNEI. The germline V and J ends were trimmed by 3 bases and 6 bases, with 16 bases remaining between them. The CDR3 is CASSESPGPFDTQYF. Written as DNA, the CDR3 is TGTGCCAGCAGTGAGTCCCCGGGCCCCTTTGATACGCAGTATTTT.

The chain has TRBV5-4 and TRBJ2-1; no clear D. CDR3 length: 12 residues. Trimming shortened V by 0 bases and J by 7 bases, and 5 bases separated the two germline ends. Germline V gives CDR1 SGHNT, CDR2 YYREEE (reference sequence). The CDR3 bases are TGTGCCAGCAGCTTGGTACAGAATGAGCAGTTCTTC. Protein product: CASSLVQNEQFF.